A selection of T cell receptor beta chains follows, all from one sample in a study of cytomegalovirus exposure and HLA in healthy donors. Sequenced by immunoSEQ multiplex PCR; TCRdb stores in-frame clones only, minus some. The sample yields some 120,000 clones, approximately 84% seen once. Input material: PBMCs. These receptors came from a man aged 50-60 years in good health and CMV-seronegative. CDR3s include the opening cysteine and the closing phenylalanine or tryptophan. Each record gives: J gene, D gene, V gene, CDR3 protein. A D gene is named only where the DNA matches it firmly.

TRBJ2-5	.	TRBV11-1	CASSPDGVLRTQYF
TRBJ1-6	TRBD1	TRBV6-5	CASSLDRGIYSPLHF
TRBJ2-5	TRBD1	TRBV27	CATRQGGIQETQYF
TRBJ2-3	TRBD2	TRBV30	CAWRGLALGDTQYF
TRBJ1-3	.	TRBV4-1	CASSQILSQGRRAGDTIYF
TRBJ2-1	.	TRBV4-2	CASSPDFNEQFF
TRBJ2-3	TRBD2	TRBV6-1	CASSEGSGGGASDTQYF
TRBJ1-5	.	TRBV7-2	CASSPKGVHQPQHF
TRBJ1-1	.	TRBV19	CASRLTTEAFF
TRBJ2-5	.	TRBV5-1	CASSLTGPQETQYF
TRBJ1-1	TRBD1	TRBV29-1	CSVERGQGLNTEAFF
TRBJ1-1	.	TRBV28	CASSTQFTGNAFF
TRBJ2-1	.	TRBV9	CASSSTSGTSGEQFF
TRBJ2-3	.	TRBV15	CATSRDKGLAFKDTQYF
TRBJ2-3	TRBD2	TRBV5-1	CASSPASGPGNTQYF
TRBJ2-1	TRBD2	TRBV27	CASSLSGKRTEQFF
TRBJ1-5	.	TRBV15	CATSREWGGSNQPQHF
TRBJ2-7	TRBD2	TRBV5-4	CASSPGTSGGYEQYF
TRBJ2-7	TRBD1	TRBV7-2	CASSNVRTGVYEQYF
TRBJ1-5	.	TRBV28	CASSLRSHSNQPQHF
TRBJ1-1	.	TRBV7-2	CASSLARGSTEAFF
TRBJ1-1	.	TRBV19	CASSLQGYSGAFF
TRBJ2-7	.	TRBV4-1	CASSQVSGDPYEQYF
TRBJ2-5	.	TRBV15	CATSRDPGGRETQYF
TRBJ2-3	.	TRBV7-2	CASSLQSIPTDTQYF
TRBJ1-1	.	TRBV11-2	CASSLGSGMNTEAFF
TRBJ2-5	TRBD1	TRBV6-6	CASRSRDRSQETQYF
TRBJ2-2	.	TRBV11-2	CASSLDLNTGELFF